This T cell receptor (beta chain) was identified in a study of T cells in localized non-small cell lung cancer. V gave up 8 bases and J gave up 0 bases, with 14 bases separating them. The length of the CDR3 is 15 residues. In germline, CDR1 is MNHNS, CDR2 SASEGT. On this clone: The antigen remains unidentified.

Study observations and caveats: For the top 100 tumor clones, a median roughly 56 also appeared in adjacent lung. In the blood, greater T cell density corresponded to longer overall survival. Exceeding tumor, uninvolved adjacent lung had the highest T cell clonality.

Clones were read by immunoSEQ multiplex PCR, and TCRdb kept only the in-frame ones, dropping some. The sample consists of tens of thousands of clones, approximately 85% of them appearing once. This clonotype was obtained from a female donor at least 60 years old with stage I lung adenocarcinoma. The gene calls are TRBV6-1 and TRBJ1-5; a weak D match, TRBD1 (6 bases). The source was peripheral blood, collected before any cancer treatment. The CDR3 nucleotides are TGTGCCAGCGGGGTAGGAGGGGGTAGCAATCAGCCCCAGCATTTT. Protein: CASGVGGGSNQPQHF.